This T cell receptor (beta chain) originates from a study of T cells after yellow fever vaccination. In TCRdb, the 5' RACE reads were re-called with MiXCR into one record per CDR3 protein. In the table there are about 73,000 distinct CDR3 sequences, 7.7% of which are singletons. The CDR3 covers 17 residues. Germline CDR1 SGDLS, CDR2 YYNGEE. After removal of 4 bases from V and 4 bases from J, the junction contained 12 bases not matched to a gene. V is TRBV9 and J is TRBJ2-1; the match to TRBD2 covers 9 bases. The input for sequencing was CD8+ T cells sorted from PBMCs, taken on the day of the yellow fever booster vaccination. This TCR came from a man younger than 40 who received the YFV17D yellow fever vaccine. The CDR3 here is CASSPLVGGREYNEQFF. The CDR3 DNA sequence: TGTGCCAGCAGCCCACTGGTGGGCGGGAGGGAATACAATGAGCAGTTCTTC. Together with reference TRBV9 and TRBJ2-1, the CDR3 gives the full variable domain: DSGVTQTPKHLITATGQRVTLRCSPRSGDLSVYWYQQSLDQGLQFLIQYYNGEERAKGNILERFSAQQFPDLHSELNLSSLELGDSALYFCASSPLVGGREYNEQFFGPGTRLTVL.